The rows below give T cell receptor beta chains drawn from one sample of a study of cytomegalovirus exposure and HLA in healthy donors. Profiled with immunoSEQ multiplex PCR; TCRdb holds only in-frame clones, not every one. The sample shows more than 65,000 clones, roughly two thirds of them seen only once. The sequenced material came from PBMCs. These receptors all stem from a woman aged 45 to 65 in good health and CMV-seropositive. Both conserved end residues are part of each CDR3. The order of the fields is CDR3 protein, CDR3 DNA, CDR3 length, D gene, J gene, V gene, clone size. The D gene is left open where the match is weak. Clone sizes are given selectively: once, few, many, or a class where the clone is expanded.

CASSLVGRLNTIYF TGTGCCAGCAGCTTAGTGGGCAGATTAAACACCATATATTTT 14 . TRBJ1-3 TRBV7-9 .
CASSLPGQDPGGYF TGTGCCAGCAGCCTACCGGGACAGGATCCCGGGGGGTACTTC 14 TRBD1 TRBJ2-5 TRBV5-4 .
CASSYYASGTEAFF TGTGCCAGCAGTTATTACGCCTCGGGCACTGAAGCTTTCTTT 14 . TRBJ1-1 TRBV6-5 .
CASSQDPSTNEKLFF TGCGCCAGCAGCCAAGATCCATCAACTAATGAAAAACTGTTTTTT 15 . TRBJ1-4 TRBV4-1 few
CASVDKGLSGANVLTF TGTGCCAGCGTCGACAAGGGGCTGTCTGGGGCCAACGTCCTGACTTTC 16 . TRBJ2-6 TRBV6-6 .
CASSVPGEIDTQYF TGTGCCAGCAGTGTACCAGGGGAGATAGATACGCAGTATTTT 14 . TRBJ2-3 TRBV28 .
CASSLNQGWDSPLHF TGTGCCAGCAGCTTAAACCAGGGGTGGGATTCACCCCTCCACTTT 15 . TRBJ1-6 TRBV7-9 few
CASSLGLAGGGYEQYF TGCGCCAGCAGCTTGGGCCTAGCGGGGGGGGGCTACGAGCAGTACTTC 16 TRBD2 TRBJ2-7 TRBV5-1 .
CASSMGRGNEQFF TGTGCCAGTAGTATGGGCAGGGGCAATGAGCAGTTCTTC 13 . TRBJ2-1 TRBV19 .
CASSIDSYNQPQHF TGTGCCAGTAGTATTGACAGTTACAATCAGCCCCAGCATTTT 14 . TRBJ1-5 TRBV19 .
CASSFRETQYF TGTGCCAGCAGCTTCCGAGAGACCCAGTACTTC 11 . TRBJ2-5 TRBV5-6 .
CASSLDQGSDTQYF TGCGCCAGCAGCTTGGACCAGGGTTCAGATACGCAGTATTTT 14 . TRBJ2-3 TRBV5-1 .